This T cell receptor beta chain appears in the sequencing data of a study of T cells in women clearing cervical HPV infection. Whole-study results and caveats: Repertoire richness, not evenness, was significantly elevated in CIN3+ cases versus controls. Each sample's T-cell count was unknown, possibly confounding richness.

Cervical HPV DNA detected by MY09/MY11 PCR, typed by dot-blot. Profiled with immunoSEQ multiplex PCR; TCRdb holds only in-frame clones, not every one. This repertoire includes tens of thousands of clones. Per the germline V gene, CDR1 is SGHRS and CDR2 is YFSETQ. This CDR3 spans 17 amino acids. After removal of 0 bases from V and 5 bases from J, the junction contained 7 bases not matched to a gene. A remark on this clone: Antigen: not known. With the read ending 3 residues before the CDR3 end, the germline J gene is used to fill in that end.

The sample consisted of blood buffy coat. The TCR comes from a woman between 18 and 69 years old with a cervical HPV16 infection that either progressed to CIN3+ or cleared (not recorded which). The J gene is TRBJ2-5, the V gene TRBV5-1, with 13 bases fitting TRBD2. CDR3 residues: CASSLEYGLAGAETQYF. The part of the CDR3 DNA that was read is TGCGCCAGCAGCTTGGAGTACGGACTAGCGGGGGCGGAGACC.